Each of the 20 T cell receptor beta chains below was sequenced from the same sample in a study of shared clonotypes between healthy human individuals. The method was immunoSEQ multiplex PCR; TCRdb's version includes in-frame clones alone and lacks a portion of them. The data contain roughly 680,000 clones, over 55% of them singletons. Sequenced material: memory CD4+ T cells sorted from blood. Subset of the sample: CD45RA-negative fraction. These receptors were collected from a woman under 40 in good health.

This chain joins TRBV28 and TRBJ1-5; 7 bases match TRBD1. J was trimmed by 0 bases and V by 4 bases; bases with no gene match: 9. The CDR3 runs to 17 residues. Germline loops: CDR1 MDHEN, CDR2 SYDVKM. This CDR3 reads CASSSTGTPTSNQPQHF. Written as DNA, the CDR3 is TGTGCCAGCAGTTCGACAGGGACCCCGACTAGCAATCAGCCCCAGCATTTT.

This chain joins TRBV4-2 and TRBJ2-6, with 9 nucleotides matching TRBD2. Germline V gives CDR1 LGHNA, CDR2 YNFKEQ. This CDR3 has 20 amino acids. The ends lost 0 bases at V and 4 bases at J; junction bases unmatched: 13. CDR3 residues: CASSQEGLAGRARGANVLTF. The CDR3 coding sequence is TGTGCCAGCAGCCAAGAGGGGCTAGCGGGACGAGCGCGAGGGGCCAACGTCCTGACTTTC.

This chain connects TRBV6-5 to TRBJ2-7; TRBD1 is a possible D gene (5 bases). The CDR3 consists of 12 residues. Trimming took 9 bases from V and 3 from J, leaving 12 bases between them. Germline values: CDR1 MNHEY, CDR2 SVGAGI. The CDR3 DNA sequence: TGTGCCAGTTTTTCAGGGAACTACGAGCAGTACTTC. Its translation: CASFSGNYEQYF.

This clone was recorded a few times. This sequence joins TRBV6-1 and TRBJ1-1, with a tentative D call TRBD1 (6 bases). The V gene's germline CDR1 is MNHNS and CDR2 SASEGT. The V end lost 4 bases, the J end lost 3 bases, and 9 bases lay between the germline ends. The CDR3 length is 13 residues. CDR3 DNA sequence: TGTGCCAGCAGTGTCGACAGGCACACTGAAGCTTTCTTT. Translation gives CASSVDRHTEAFF.

V usage is TRBV7-2 and J usage is TRBJ2-3, with D hard to call. Germline V lookup: CDR1 SGHTA, CDR2 FQGNSA. Trimming pared 3 bases from V and 3 bases from J, leaving 13 bases between. The CDR3 runs to 15 residues. The CDR3 nucleotides read TGTGCCAGCAGCTTTACCGTAATCTTGACAGATACGCAGTATTTT. Protein sequence: CASSFTVILTDTQYF.

The rearrangement links TRBV21-1 to TRBJ1-4. TRBV21-1 is classified as a pseudogene. This CDR3 is built from 14 residues. The CDR3 region is CASSKGGFREELFF. The CDR3, as DNA: TGTGCCAGCAGCAAAGGTGGGTTCCGGGAGGAACTGTTTTTT.

The rearrangement joins TRBV2 to TRBJ2-5; D is perhaps TRBD2 (6 bases). Per germline, CDR1 SNHLY and CDR2 FYNNEI. The germline V and J ends were trimmed by 3 bases and 5 bases, with 10 bases remaining between them. This CDR3 region has 13 residues. CDR3 in amino acids: CASSDNRGETQYF. The CDR3 DNA sequence: TGTGCCAGCAGTGACAATCGGGGGGAGACCCAGTACTTC.

V usage is TRBV19 and J usage is TRBJ2-5; TRBD1 or TRBD2 may be the D gene (5 bases each). CDR1 is LNHDA, CDR2 SQIVND, per germline (reference sequence). CDR3 length equals 14 residues. Trimming took off 11 bases at V and 4 bases at J, with 20 bases between the two ends. This chain's CDR3 is CASRVRGAGETQYF. DNA of the CDR3: TGTGCCTCCCGCGTAAGGGGCGCGGGAGAGACCCAGTACTTC.

The genes are TRBV6-5 and TRBJ1-5; D remains ambiguous. V gave up 6 bases and J gave up 5 bases, with 11 bases separating them. The CDR3 runs to 13 residues. The germline CDR1 and CDR2 sequences are MNHEY and SVGAGI. DNA of the CDR3: TGTGCCAGCAGCTACGGACCATATCAGCCCCAGCATTTT. Translated: CASSYGPYQPQHF.

This clone was counted only a few times. This chain uses TRBV30 with TRBJ1-3, with a weak D call TRBD1 (5 bases). This CDR3 contains 13 residues. Germline CDR1 reads GTSNPN; CDR2 reads SVGIG (reference sequence). With 8 bases removed from V and 4 bases from J, the gap between germline ends came to 15 bases. The CDR3 coding sequence is TGTGCCGGAAAGAGACAGTCGGGAAACACCATATATTTT. Its protein product is CAGKRQSGNTIYF.

This clone has more than one count but fewer than ten. CDR3 in amino acids: CASSAGQGNEKLFF. The DNA for the CDR3 is TGTGCCAGCAGCGCGGGACAGGGGAATGAAAAACTGTTTTTT. The chain uses TRBV7-9 and TRBJ1-4, with 10 positions matching TRBD1. Germline V gene lookup returns CDR1 SEHNR and CDR2 FQNEAQ (reference sequence). J was trimmed by 5 bases and V by 5 bases; bases with no gene match: 2. This CDR3 spans 14 amino acids.

J is TRBJ2-7 and V is TRBV10-3, with D maybe TRBD2 (5 bases). The CDR3 totals 13 residues. Germline V gene data show CDR1 as ENHRY and CDR2 as SYGVKD. V lost 6 bases and J lost 2, with 11 bases in between. CDR3 protein: CAISRMEAYEQYF. The CDR3 bases are TGTGCCATCAGCCGGATGGAGGCCTACGAGCAGTACTTC.

This sequence joins TRBV5-4 and TRBJ2-5; 11 bases are a match to TRBD1. V was pared by 4 bases and J by 5 bases, with 7 bases of the junction left unmatched. The CDR3 runs to 15 residues. Germline CDR1 is SGHNT and CDR2 is YYREEE (reference sequence). As DNA, the CDR3 is TGTGCCAGCAGCCCACGGACAGGGGGCGCGGAGACCCAGTACTTC. Amino acids: CASSPRTGGAETQYF.

The gene calls are TRBV4-1 and TRBJ2-1, with D hard to call. This CDR3 is built from 15 residues. Trimming shortened V by 1 base and J by 0 bases, and 7 bases separated the two germline ends. Germline CDR1 and CDR2: MGHRA and YSYEKL. As DNA, the CDR3 is TGCGCCAGCAGCCAAGGGCCTAGCTCCTACAATGAGCAGTTCTTC. Amino acids: CASSQGPSSYNEQFF.

V gene TRBV5-1 combines with J gene TRBJ2-1; 9 nucleotides match TRBD1. The CDR3 contains 16 residues. V shed 6 bases and J 8 bases; nucleotides not matched to a gene: 15. CDR1 and CDR2 from the germline V gene are SGHRS and YFSETQ. The CDR3: CASTPAPRQGVDEQFF. In DNA, the CDR3 is TGCGCCAGCACTCCCGCACCGAGACAGGGGGTCGATGAGCAGTTCTTC.

V usage is TRBV6-5 and J usage is TRBJ2-2; the D is unclear. The V end lost 4 bases, the J end lost 6 bases, and 12 bases lay between the germline ends. This CDR3 contains 14 residues. Germline values: CDR1 MNHEY, CDR2 SVGAGI. CDR3 in amino acids: CASSLGYSAGELFF. CDR3 nucleotide sequence: TGTGCCAGCAGTTTAGGGTATTCCGCCGGGGAGCTGTTTTTT.

This clone was found a few times. V and J are TRBV6-5 and TRBJ2-7; D may match TRBD1 or TRBD2 (6 bases each). Between the trimmed V and J ends, which lost 8 bases and 2 bases, there was a span of 13 bases. This CDR3 has 13 residues. Looked up from germline, CDR1 is MNHEY and CDR2 is SVGAGI. The CDR3: CASWRGEAYEQYF. The CDR3 DNA is TGTGCCAGCTGGAGGGGGGAAGCCTACGAGCAGTACTTC.

The gene calls are TRBV2 and TRBJ2-1; TRBD1 is a possible D gene (6 bases). CDR3 length equals 11 residues. Trimming pared 6 bases from V and 9 bases from J, leaving 9 bases between. Germline CDR1 SNHLY, CDR2 FYNNEI. The CDR3 reads CASRNRAEQFF. CDR3 nucleotide sequence: TGTGCCAGCAGAAACAGGGCTGAGCAGTTCTTC.

V and J are TRBV12-5 and TRBJ2-1; 9 nucleotides align to TRBD2. Trimming cost V 1 base and J 5 bases; bases outside gene matches: 6. CDR3 length: 16 residues. Germline CDR1 reads LGHNT; CDR2 reads FRNRAP. The CDR3 region is CASGLALGLANNEQFF. The DNA for the CDR3 is TGTGCTAGTGGTTTGGCCCTAGGACTAGCGAACAATGAGCAGTTCTTC.

This chain links TRBV7-9 with TRBJ1-5; 10 nucleotides line up with TRBD1. Losses at the gene ends were 5 bases for V and 2 bases for J; bases not matched to a gene: 9. The CDR3 is 17 residues long. Germline V CDR1 and CDR2: SEHNR, FQNEAQ (reference sequence). The CDR3 DNA sequence: TGTGCCAGCAGCCAGCAAAACGGACAGGGGGGCAATCAGCCCCAGCATTTT. Amino acid sequence: CASSQQNGQGGNQPQHF.